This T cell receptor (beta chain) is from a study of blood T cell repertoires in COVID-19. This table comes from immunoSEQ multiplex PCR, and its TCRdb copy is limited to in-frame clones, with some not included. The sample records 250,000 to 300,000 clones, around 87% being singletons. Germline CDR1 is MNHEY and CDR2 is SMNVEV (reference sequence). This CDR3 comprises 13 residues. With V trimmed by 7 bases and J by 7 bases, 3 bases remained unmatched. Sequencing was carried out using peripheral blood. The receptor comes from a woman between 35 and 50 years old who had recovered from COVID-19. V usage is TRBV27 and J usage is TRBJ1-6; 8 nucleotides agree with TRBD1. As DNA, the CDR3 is TGTGCCAGCACCCGGGACAGGAATTCACCCCTCCACTTT. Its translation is CASTRDRNSPLHF.